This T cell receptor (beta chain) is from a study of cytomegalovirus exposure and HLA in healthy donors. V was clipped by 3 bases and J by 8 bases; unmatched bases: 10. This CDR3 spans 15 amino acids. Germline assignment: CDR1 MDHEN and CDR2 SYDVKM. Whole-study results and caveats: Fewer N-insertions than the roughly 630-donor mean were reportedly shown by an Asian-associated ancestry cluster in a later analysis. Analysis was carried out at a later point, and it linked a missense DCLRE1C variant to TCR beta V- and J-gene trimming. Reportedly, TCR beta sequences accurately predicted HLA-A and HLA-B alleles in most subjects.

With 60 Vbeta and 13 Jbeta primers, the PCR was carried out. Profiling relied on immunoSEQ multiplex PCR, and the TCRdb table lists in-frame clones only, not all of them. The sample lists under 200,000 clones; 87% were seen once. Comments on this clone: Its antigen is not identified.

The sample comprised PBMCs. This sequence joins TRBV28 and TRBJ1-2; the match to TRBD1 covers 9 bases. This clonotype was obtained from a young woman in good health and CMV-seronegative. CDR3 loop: CASSFPLGQGYGYTF. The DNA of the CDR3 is TGTGCCAGCAGTTTTCCTTTAGGACAGGGGTACGGCTACACCTTC.